Each of the 15 T cell receptor beta chains below was sequenced from the same sample in a study of blood T cell repertoires in COVID-19. Some clones are missing from TCRdb's copy, which holds only in-frame ones; the method was immunoSEQ multiplex PCR. The sample includes approximately 390,000 clones, 70% to 90% of them seen just once. Sequencing input: peripheral blood. Source of these receptors: a woman in her sixties with COVID-19, enrolled during active disease.

The CDR3: CASSVYSGASYNEQFF. CDR3 sequence (DNA): TGTGCCAGCAGTGTATATAGCGGGGCCTCCTACAATGAGCAGTTCTTC. V usage is TRBV6-1 and J usage is TRBJ2-1; 8 bases agree with TRBD2. V shed 4 bases, J shed 0 bases, and the junction held 5 bases outside the gene matches. Germline V gene lookup returns CDR1 MNHNS and CDR2 SASEGT. The length of the CDR3 is 16 residues.

V is TRBV7-9 and J is TRBJ2-7, with TRBD2 matching 7 bases. This CDR3 contains 15 residues. V shed 1 base and J 3 bases; nucleotides not matched to a gene: 6. CDR1 is SEHNR, CDR2 FQNEAQ, per germline (reference sequence). In DNA, the CDR3 is TGTGCCAGCAGCTTAGGGGTGGCGGGGGTCTACGAGCAGTACTTC. The encoded protein is CASSLGVAGVYEQYF.

The J gene is TRBJ1-2, the V gene TRBV5-6; 8 bases fit TRBD1. The germline V gene encodes CDR1 SGHDT and CDR2 YYEEEE. V shed 1 base, J shed 2 bases, and the junction held 7 bases outside the gene matches. This CDR3 comprises 16 residues. The CDR3 reads CASSLQPQGANYGYTF. In DNA, the CDR3 is TGTGCCAGCAGCTTGCAACCCCAGGGGGCCAACTATGGCTACACCTTC.

The rearrangement joins TRBV7-8 to TRBJ1-2, with TRBD1 as a possible D gene (6 bases). The length of the CDR3 is 15 residues. The ends were cut back, 4 bases at V and 4 bases at J, with 16 bases in the middle. The germline gives CDR1 SGHVS, CDR2 FQNEAQ. CDR3 sequence reads: CASSSLDRPIYGYTF. CDR3 in DNA: TGTGCCAGCAGCTCGCTGGACAGACCAATCTATGGCTACACCTTC.

This clone was recorded only once. This chain links TRBV6-6 with TRBJ1-6, with 7 bases lining up with TRBD1. Germline CDR1 MNHNY, CDR2 SVGAGI (reference sequence). V lost 0 bases, J lost 13 bases, and 9 bases stayed unmatched. This CDR3 spans 15 amino acids. The chain's CDR3 is CASSYSGTESPPLHF. CDR3 sequence (DNA): TGTGCCAGCAGTTACTCGGGGACAGAATCCCCCCCCCTCCACTTT.

The V gene is TRBV18, the J gene TRBJ2-1, with TRBD1 identical over 7 bases. This CDR3 has 14 residues. The V segment lost 3 bases and the J segment 4 bases; nucleotides outside the gene matches: 3. Germline V lookup: CDR1 KGHSH, CDR2 LQKENI. The DNA of the CDR3 is TGTGCCAGCTCACCCCTACAGGGGTACAATGAGCAGTTCTTC. Protein product: CASSPLQGYNEQFF.

The rearrangement joins TRBV2 to TRBJ1-3, with D tentatively TRBD1 (5 bases). The V and J ends lost 5 bases and 1 base respectively, with 12 bases between them. Germline V gene data show CDR1 as SNHLY and CDR2 as FYNNEI. CDR3 length: 15 amino acids. Here the CDR3 reads CASSRRRTSGNTIYF. The CDR3 DNA follows: TGTGCCAGCAGTCGACGACGGACATCTGGAAACACCATATATTTT.

In DNA, the CDR3 is TGTGTCAGAAGCTTACGGGGTAACTATGGCTACACCTTC. It encodes CVRSLRGNYGYTF. This chain connects TRBV7-5 to TRBJ1-2. TRBV7-5 is deemed a pseudogene. The CDR3 loop spans 13 amino acids.

The rearrangement links TRBV29-1 to TRBJ2-1, with D unresolved. Trimming shortened V by 2 bases and J by 7 bases, and 6 bases separated the two germline ends. This CDR3 contains 11 residues. Per germline, CDR1 SQVTM and CDR2 ANQGSEA. The CDR3 reads CSVESMNEQFF. CDR3 DNA sequence: TGCAGCGTTGAATCCATGAATGAGCAGTTCTTC.

The J gene is TRBJ2-7, the V gene TRBV19; D may be TRBD1 (7 bases). The germline V and J ends were trimmed by 5 bases and 6 bases, with 26 bases remaining between them. CDR3 length: 17 residues. CDR1 is LNHDA, CDR2 SQIVND, per germline (reference sequence). CDR3 bases: TGTGCCAGTAGTCCCCGCCCAGGGGGGCAGGGGGACTCCGAGCAGTACTTC. This translates into CASSPRPGGQGDSEQYF.

The CDR3 sequence is CASSPDSGGASNEQFF. The DNA of the CDR3 is TGTGCCAGCAGCCCCGATAGCGGGGGGGCGTCAAATGAGCAGTTCTTC. This chain links TRBV7-2 with TRBJ2-1; 11 bases match TRBD2. This CDR3 spans 16 amino acids. Looked up from germline, CDR1 is SGHTA and CDR2 is FQGNSA. J was trimmed by 7 bases and V by 5 bases; bases with no gene match: 10.

Comment on this clone: In the same sample, other DNA sequences code for this CDR3. This sequence joins TRBV28 and TRBJ2-3; D is uncertain. Germline CDR1 is MDHEN and CDR2 is SYDVKM. The CDR3 is made up of 11 amino acids. Trimming took 6 bases from V and 6 from J, leaving 7 bases between them. The CDR3 coding sequence is TGTGCCAGCAGCTCCCGGGATACGCAGTATTTT. Protein sequence: CASSSRDTQYF.

The CDR3 here is CASSLAEDSPLHF. CDR3 DNA sequence: TGCGCCAGCAGCTTGGCCGAGGATTCACCCCTCCACTTT. This sequence joins TRBV5-1 and TRBJ1-6; no firm D call. Germline CDR1 and CDR2: SGHRS and YFSETQ. CDR3 length equals 13 residues. Between the trimmed V and J ends, which lost 0 bases and 8 bases, there was a span of 6 bases.

The chain couples TRBV9 to TRBJ1-1; perhaps TRBD1 as D (5 bases). Germline-derived CDR1 and CDR2 are SGDLS and YYNGEE. This CDR3 comprises 16 residues. V lost 4 bases and J 3 bases, leaving 19 bases between the germline ends. The CDR3 is CASSTRVAGRDTEAFF. In DNA form, the CDR3 reads TGTGCCAGCAGCACGCGGGTGGCAGGGAGGGACACTGAAGCTTTCTTT.

This chain joins TRBV7-2 and TRBJ2-1, with 8 nucleotides matching TRBD1. Per the germline V gene, CDR1 is SGHTA and CDR2 is FQGNSA. The CDR3 runs to 15 residues. V lost 6 bases, J lost 9 bases, and 13 bases stayed unmatched. Here the CDR3 DNA reads TGTGCCAGCAGTCTAGGGGCCGGACAGGGAGGTGAGCAGTTCTTC. As protein: CASSLGAGQGGEQFF.